The 7 T cell receptor beta chains below come from one sample, sequenced in a study of tumor-infiltrating lymphocytes in primary liver carcinoma. The template, approximately 500 ng total RNA, yielded TCR beta cDNA made with a constant-region primer. Generation of the TCR beta libraries relied on three nested multiplex PCR rounds using slightly modified ARM-PCR. With TRBV1-TRBV30 forward primers and a C-beta reverse primer, the first two PCR rounds were run for approximately 10 cycles each. TCRdb used MiXCR to reprocess the multiplex PCR reads, holding one entry per CDR3 protein. The sample includes around 80,000 distinct CDR3 sequences, approximately 62% of them seen just once. Each 20-30 mg portion of unsorted bulk tissue served as the source for co-extraction of RNA and DNA. What was sequenced was tumor-adjacent normal liver tissue. These receptor sequences come from a man between 35 and 55 years old with primary liver carcinoma and hepatitis B virus infection.

Concerning this clonotype: Without the conserved terminal phenylalanine or tryptophan, this CDR3 likely stems from a read error. The DNA is omitted, as the CDR3 cannot be located on it reliably, and the CDR3 follows TCRdb's listing. The gene calls are TRBV6-2 or TRBV6-3 and TRBJ1-5; no DNA check was done on the table's D call, TRBD1. The CDR3 length equals 15 residues, ends included. CDR1 MNHEY and CDR2 SVGEGT come from the germline V gene. The CDR3 reads CASSLDSYSNEPHHL.

For this clonotype: At one of its ends the junction is not consistent with the germline gene, which may arise from a read error. This chain links TRBV10-2 with TRBJ1-2; TRBD1 might be the D (5 bases). CDR3 length: 21 residues. The germline V gene encodes CDR1 WSHSY and CDR2 SAAADI. This CDR3 reads CASSEGLVSGGSRRFGYGYTF. The DNA of the CDR3 is TGCGCCAGTAGTGAGGGCTTAGTGTCGGGGGGTAGCCGGAGATTTGGTTATGGCTACACCTTC.

This clonotype was counted many times. The V call is TRBV5-1, the J call TRBJ1-5, with a possible D match to TRBD1 (5 bases). This CDR3 is built from 15 residues. CDR1 SGHRS and CDR2 YFSETQ come from the germline V gene. V shed 0 bases and J shed 1 base, with 8 bases lying between them. The chain's CDR3 is CASSLEGASNQPQHF. The CDR3 DNA is TGCGCCAGCAGCTTGGAAGGGGCGAGCAATCAGCCCCAGCATTTT.

On this clonotype: Compared with germline, one end of the junction differs, possibly owing to a read error. The V gene is TRBV11-2, the J gene TRBJ2-7, with D uncertain. This CDR3 region has 15 residues. The germline CDR1 and CDR2 sequences are SGHAT and FQNNGV. The CDR3, as DNA: TGTGCCAGTAGCTTCATGGCAGATCAGGACTACGAGCAGTACTTC. Residues: CASSFMADQDYEQYF.

To note about this clonotype: Since a much larger clone is just one base distant, this may be a read error. The CDR3 sequence is CASSRDRCIDEQYF. CDR3 bases: TGCGCCAGCAGCCGGGACAGGTGTATCGACGAGCAGTACTTC. The chain carries TRBV10-2 and TRBJ2-7, with 8 bases fitting TRBD1. The germline V gene encodes CDR1 WSHSY and CDR2 SAAADI. V shed 6 bases and J 5 bases; nucleotides not matched to a gene: 9. This CDR3 is 14 amino acids long.

As regards this clonotype: A read error is possible here, since a much larger clone lies one base away. The gene calls are TRBV7-9 and TRBJ1-1; D remains ambiguous. In germline, CDR1 is SEHNR, CDR2 FQNEAQ (reference sequence). The length of the CDR3 is 15 residues. The CDR3 nucleotides are TGTGTCAGCAGCTTAGTGCTCGGACTCCGGACTGAAGCTTTCTTT. This codes for CVSSLVLGLRTEAFF.

The chain is built from TRBV11-1 and TRBJ2-1; TRBD2 is a possible D gene (6 bases). This CDR3 comprises 15 residues. Trimming stripped 0 bases from V and 10 bases from J, with 16 bases between. Germline V gives CDR1 SGHAT, CDR2 FQDESV (reference sequence). DNA of the CDR3: TGTGCCAGCAGCTTAGCGAGGATGGGAGGAAGCGAGCAGTTCTTC. Its protein product is CASSLARMGGSEQFF.